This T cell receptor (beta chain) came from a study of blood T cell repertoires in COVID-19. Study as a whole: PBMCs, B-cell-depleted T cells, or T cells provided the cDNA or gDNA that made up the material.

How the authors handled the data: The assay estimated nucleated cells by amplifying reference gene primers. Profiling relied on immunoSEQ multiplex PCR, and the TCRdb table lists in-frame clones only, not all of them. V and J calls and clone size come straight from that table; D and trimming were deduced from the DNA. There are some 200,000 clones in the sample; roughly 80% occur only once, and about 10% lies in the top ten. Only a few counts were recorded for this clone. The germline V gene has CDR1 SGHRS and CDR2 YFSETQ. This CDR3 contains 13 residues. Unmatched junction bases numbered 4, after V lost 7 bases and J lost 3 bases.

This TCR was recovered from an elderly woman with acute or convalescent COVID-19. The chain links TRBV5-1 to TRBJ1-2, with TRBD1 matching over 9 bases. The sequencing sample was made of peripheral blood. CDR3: CASSGTGHYGYTF. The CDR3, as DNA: TGCGCCAGCTCTGGGACAGGGCACTATGGCTACACCTTC.